This T cell receptor (beta chain) was sequenced during a study of shared clonotypes between healthy human individuals. The assay was immunoSEQ multiplex PCR, and TCRdb's table has in-frame clones only and misses some. The table lists roughly 1,500,000 clones, approximately 98% of them singletons. Study-wide points: Only blood was sampled; tissue repertoires likely differ. When naive CD4 clonotypes were compared across four donors, approximately 5% were shared. Having only a few donors restricted how much genetic and exposure-history diversity was captured.

CDR3 size: 17 residues. Germline V gene sequence: CDR1 MNHEY, CDR2 SMNVEV (reference sequence). J was trimmed by 5 bases and V by 5 bases; bases with no gene match: 16. Points on this clone: Its antigen is not identified.

The V gene is TRBV27, the J gene TRBJ2-7, with 9 positions matching TRBD1. This TCR was sampled from a man aged 25 to 45 in good health. The sample was naive CD4+ T cells sorted from blood. Described subset: CD45RA+ positively selected. Here the CDR3 DNA reads TGTGCCAGCAGTAGAGCCGGGACAGGGAGGGTCGGGAACGAGCAGTACTTC. Residues: CASSRAGTGRVGNEQYF.